These 6 T cell receptor beta chains were sequenced from one sample in a study of T cell responses to AZD1222 COVID-19 vaccine. Using immunoSEQ multiplex PCR, the repertoire was profiled, and TCRdb retains in-frame clones only, with some absent. The table shows around 19,000 clones, with roughly 91% occurring only once. The source was peripheral blood, collected 28 days after the second AZD1222 dose. These receptors were collected from an adult who received the AZD1222 COVID-19 vaccine.

The V call is TRBV5-1, the J call TRBJ2-7, with 8 bases aligning to TRBD2. This CDR3 is built from 15 residues. Germline V CDR1 and CDR2: SGHRS, YFSETQ. Trimming removed 3 bases from V and 2 bases from J; junction bases left unmatched: 7. The CDR3 nucleotides are TGCGCCAGCAGCTCCCAGGGTAGCGGGGCCTACGAGCAGTACTTC. As protein: CASSSQGSGAYEQYF.

The chain combines TRBV2 with TRBJ2-1; D possibly corresponds to TRBD1 (5 bases). The CDR3 runs 14 residues. Trimming removed 5 bases at V and 8 bases at J, with 16 bases between. Germline CDR1 SNHLY, CDR2 FYNNEI. CDR3 DNA sequence: TGTGCCAGCAGTCTTACCAGGGCAAAGGATGAGCAGTTCTTC. Translated: CASSLTRAKDEQFF.

This clone came up once. This chain links TRBV5-4 with TRBJ1-6; 8 nucleotides line up with TRBD1. Germline V gene data show CDR1 as SGHNT and CDR2 as YYREEE (reference sequence). CDR3 length equals 15 residues. With 4 bases clipped from V and 7 bases from J, the junction kept 7 bases outside the gene matches. CDR3 protein: CASSAGQGGNSPLHF. CDR3 DNA: TGTGCCAGCAGCGCCGGACAGGGAGGCAATTCACCCCTCCACTTT.

The CDR3 region has the DNA TGTGCCAGCAGCTTACCTAGCGTCGTTGAGCAGTTCTTC. It yields the protein CASSLPSVVEQFF. V gene TRBV6-5 combines with J gene TRBJ2-1; D is possibly TRBD2 (6 bases). The CDR3 extends over 13 amino acids. Between the trimmed V and J ends, which lost 6 bases and 9 bases, there was a span of 15 bases. Per the germline V gene, CDR1 is MNHEY and CDR2 is SVGAGI.

This chain links TRBV10-1 with TRBJ2-5, with 12 bases aligning to TRBD2. The V gene's germline CDR1 is WNHNN and CDR2 SYGVQD (reference sequence). The CDR3 length is 13 residues. The V gene end was trimmed by 8 bases and the J gene end by 6 bases; junction bases not matched to a gene: 4. CDR3 bases: TGCGCCAGCTCCGGGACTAGCGGGCAGACCCAGTACTTC. It translates to CASSGTSGQTQYF.

The chain carries TRBV6-5 and TRBJ1-1; D is undetermined. The length of the CDR3 is 14 residues. Germline CDR1 and CDR2: MNHEY and SVGAGI. Trimming left V 4 bases short and J 0 bases short, with 9 bases between. The CDR3 is CASSSPPLNTEAFF. The DNA of the CDR3 is TGTGCCAGCAGTTCCCCCCCCCTGAACACTGAAGCTTTCTTT.